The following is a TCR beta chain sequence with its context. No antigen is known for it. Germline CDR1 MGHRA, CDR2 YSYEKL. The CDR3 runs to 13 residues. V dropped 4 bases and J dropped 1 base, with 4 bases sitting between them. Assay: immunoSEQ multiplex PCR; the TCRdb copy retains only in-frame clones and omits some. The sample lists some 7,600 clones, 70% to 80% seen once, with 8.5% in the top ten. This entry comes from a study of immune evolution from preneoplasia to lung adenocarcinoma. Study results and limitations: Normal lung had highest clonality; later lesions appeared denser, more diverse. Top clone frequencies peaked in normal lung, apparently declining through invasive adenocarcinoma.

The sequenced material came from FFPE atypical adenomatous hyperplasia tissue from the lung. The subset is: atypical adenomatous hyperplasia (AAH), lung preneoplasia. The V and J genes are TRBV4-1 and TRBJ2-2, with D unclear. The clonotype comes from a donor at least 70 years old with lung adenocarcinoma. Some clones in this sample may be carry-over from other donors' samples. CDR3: CASSRMNTGELFF. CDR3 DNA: TGCGCCAGCAGCCGGATGAACACCGGGGAGCTGTTTTTT.